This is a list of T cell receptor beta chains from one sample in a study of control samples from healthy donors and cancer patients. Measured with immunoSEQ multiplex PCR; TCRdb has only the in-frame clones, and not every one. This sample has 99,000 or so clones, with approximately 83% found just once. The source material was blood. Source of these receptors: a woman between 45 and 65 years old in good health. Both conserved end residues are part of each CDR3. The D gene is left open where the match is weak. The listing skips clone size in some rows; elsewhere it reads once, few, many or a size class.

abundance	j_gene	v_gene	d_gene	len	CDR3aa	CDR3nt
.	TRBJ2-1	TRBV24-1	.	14	CATSPAGPYNEQFF	TGTGCCACCAGCCCGGCAGGACCCTACAATGAGCAGTTCTTC
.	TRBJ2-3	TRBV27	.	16	CASSLWAGTSTDTQYF	TGTGCCAGCAGTTTATGGGCAGGAACCAGCACAGATACGCAGTATTTT
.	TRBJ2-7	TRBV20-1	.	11	CSARGVDEQYF	TGCAGTGCTAGAGGTGTAGACGAGCAGTACTTC
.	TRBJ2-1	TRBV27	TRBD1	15	CASSLISGGRNEQFF	TGTGCCAGCAGTTTAATATCAGGGGGAAGGAATGAGCAGTTCTTC
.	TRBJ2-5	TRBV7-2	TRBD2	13	CASRTGGQETQYF	TGTGCCAGCAGAACGGGGGGGCAAGAGACCCAGTACTTC
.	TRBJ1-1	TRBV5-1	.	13	CASALGRDTEAFF	TGCGCCAGCGCCTTGGGGCGGGACACTGAAGCTTTCTTT
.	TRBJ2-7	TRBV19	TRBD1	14	CASSSGTGRIEQYF	TGTGCCAGTAGCTCCGGGACAGGGCGTATCGAGCAGTACTTC
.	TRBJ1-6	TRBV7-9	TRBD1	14	CASSPTGVRSPLHF	TGTGCCAGCAGCCCTACAGGGGTTAGATCACCCCTCCACTTT
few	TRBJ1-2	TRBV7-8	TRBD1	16	CASSPSTGEVNYGYTF	TGTGCCAGCAGCCCCTCCACAGGGGAGGTTAACTATGGCTACACCTTC
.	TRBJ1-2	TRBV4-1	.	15	CASSQGLRGTYGYTF	TGCGCCAGCAGCCAAGGGTTGAGGGGGACCTATGGCTACACCTTC
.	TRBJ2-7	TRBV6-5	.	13	CASSYVQGTEQYF	TGTGCCAGCAGTTACGTTCAGGGGACTGAGCAGTACTTC
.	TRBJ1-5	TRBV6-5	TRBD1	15	CASRRKGTGNQPQHF	TGTGCCAGCAGGAGAAAAGGGACAGGCAATCAGCCCCAGCATTTT
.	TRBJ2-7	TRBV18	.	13	CASSSTDRNEQYF	TGTGCCAGCTCATCAACGGACAGAAACGAGCAGTACTTC
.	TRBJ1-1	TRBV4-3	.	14	CASSQDAGNTEAFF	TGCGCCAGCAGCCAAGATGCGGGGAACACTGAAGCTTTCTTT
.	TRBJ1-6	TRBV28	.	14	CASSTSGVYSPLHF	TGTGCCAGCAGTACCAGCGGGGTTTATTCACCCCTCCACTTT
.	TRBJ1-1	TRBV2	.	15	CASSEYGQGNTEAFF	TGTGCCAGCAGTGAATACGGGCAGGGGAACACTGAAGCTTTCTTT
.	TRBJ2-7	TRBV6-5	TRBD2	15	CASSYSGGGSYEQYF	TGTGCCAGCAGTTACTCGGGGGGAGGGTCCTACGAGCAGTACTTC
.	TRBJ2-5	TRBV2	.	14	CASSADLTGRTQYF	TGTGCCAGCAGTGCTGATCTTACCGGGCGAACCCAGTACTTC
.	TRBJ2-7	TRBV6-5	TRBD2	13	CASSSRGAYEQYF	TGTGCCAGCAGTTCTCGGGGGGCCTACGAGCAGTACTTC
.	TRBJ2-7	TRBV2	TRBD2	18	CASSEAASGGGNDIEQYF	TGTGCCAGCAGTGAAGCAGCTAGCGGGGGGGGGAATGATATCGAGCAGTACTTC
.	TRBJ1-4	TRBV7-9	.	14	CASSLDGGGEKLFF	TGTGCCAGCAGCCTCGACGGGGGAGGTGAAAAACTGTTTTTT
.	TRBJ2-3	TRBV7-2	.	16	CASSLELALGTDTQYF	TGTGCCAGCAGCTTAGAACTAGCTTTGGGCACAGATACGCAGTATTTT
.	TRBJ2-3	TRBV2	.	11	CASSLSDTQYF	TGTGCCAGCAGTCTATCAGATACGCAGTATTTT
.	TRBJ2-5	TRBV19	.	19	CASSPQSRTGVLPKETQYF	TGTGCCAGTAGCCCCCAATCCAGAACGGGAGTGTTACCGAAAGAGACCCAGTACTTC
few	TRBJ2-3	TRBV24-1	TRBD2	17	CATSDSSLAGSTDTQYF	TGTGCCACCAGTGATTCCTCGCTAGCGGGGAGCACAGATACGCAGTATTTT
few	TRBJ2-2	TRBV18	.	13	CASSPLWYGELFF	TGTGCCAGCTCACCACTCTGGTACGGGGAGCTGTTTTTT
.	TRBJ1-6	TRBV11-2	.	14	CASSLKQGGSPLHF	TGTGCCAGCAGCTTAAAACAGGGCGGCTCACCCCTCCACTTT
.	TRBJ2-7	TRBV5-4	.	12	CASSVQGYEQYF	TGTGCCAGCAGCGTACAGGGCTACGAGCAGTACTTC
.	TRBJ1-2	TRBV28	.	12	CASSSDSYGYTF	TGTGCCAGCAGTTCTGATAGCTATGGCTACACCTTC
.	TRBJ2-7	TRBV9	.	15	CASSVGGLQNYEQYF	TGTGCCAGCAGCGTAGGAGGACTACAAAACTACGAGCAGTACTTC
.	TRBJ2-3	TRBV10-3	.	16	CAISDEGGQVVDTQYF	TGTGCCATCAGTGACGAGGGAGGTCAGGTCGTGGATACGCAGTATTTT